The present entry profiles one T cell receptor beta chain with its context. TCRdb redid the calling of the 5' RACE reads with MiXCR, one entry per CDR3 protein. Altogether 71,000 or so distinct CDR3 sequences are present, roughly 4.8% being singletons, with the ten largest covering 2% to 2.5%. The data are from a study of neurological immune-mediated disorders. V dropped 2 bases and J dropped 4; count of bases not matched to a gene: 6. Per germline, CDR1 SQVTM and CDR2 ANQGSEA. The CDR3 length is 15 residues. The rearrangement links TRBV29-1 to TRBJ2-2, with 8 bases identical to TRBD2. The sequenced material came from PBMCs. The sequence derives from a woman aged 25 to 39 with multiple sclerosis. For the CDR3, the DNA is TGCAGCGTTGAATTGGCGGGGGGCCCCACCGGGGAGCTGTTTTTT. It codes for CSVELAGGPTGELFF.